This T cell receptor (beta chain) comes out of a study of T-cell reconstitution after alpha-beta-depleted transplantation in children. CDR1 and CDR2 from the germline V gene are SGHRS and YFSETQ. This CDR3 is 14 amino acids long. The V gene lost 1 base and the J gene lost 6 bases, with 11 bases spanning the gap. Unique molecular identifiers were incorporated when the TCRbeta library was constructed. TCRdb ran MiXCR on the PCR reads and lists one entry per CDR3 protein. Of 670,000 or so distinct CDR3 sequences in the sample, around 13% were seen once. A few counts support this clonotype. Its specificity is not known. Study-wide findings and caveats: Most T-cell counts and diversity one year after the transplant came from T cells that were newly produced. It was surviving recipient T cells and thymic progenitors that gave some patients high TCRbeta diversity at day 60. Several hundred expanded graft clones reportedly gave rise to the alpha-beta T cells present about two months after transplant.

Specimen: PBMCs, collected before TCRalphabeta/CD19-depleted stem cell transplant. The chain joins TRBV5-1 to TRBJ2-1; possible D gene TRBD2, 6 bases. The TCR comes from a girl between 2 and 10 years old with congenital amegakaryocytic thrombocytopenia, due to receive a stem cell transplant. CDR3: CASSLHGSGNEQFF. The DNA of the CDR3 is TGCGCCAGCAGCTTGCACGGGAGCGGCAATGAGCAGTTCTTC.